The 20 T cell receptor beta chains listed next were all sequenced from one sample in a study of CXCR3-negative and CXCR3-positive naive CD8 T cells. General study points: Compared with CXCR3-negative naive cells, CXCR3-positive naive cells showed more hydrophobic TRB CDR3s.

UMI-labeled 5' RACE TRB cDNA libraries were prepared from the cells. TCRdb re-called the 5' RACE reads and shows each CDR3 protein once, DNA omitted. The data show some 150,000 distinct CDR3 sequences, and the top ten clones hold roughly 0.27%. These TCRs' antigens remain unknown. Sequenced sample: naive CXCR3+ CD8+ T cells from blood. Subset described: CD45RO-CCR7+CD27+CD95- naive CD8+ T cells expressing CXCR3 (TNR3+). These receptors originate from a human donor in good health. Some clones in this sample may be carry-over from other donors' samples.

This rearrangement joins TRBV5-1 to TRBJ2-3. From germline, CDR1 is SGHRS and CDR2 YFSETQ. The CDR3 has 12 residues. CDR3 in amino acids: CASSYIADTQYF.

This chain links TRBV20-1 with TRBJ1-5. Germline lookup yields CDR1 DFQATT and CDR2 SNEGSKA (reference sequence). The CDR3 length is 14 residues. The CDR3 sequence is CSASGLKGNQPQHF.

The chain has TRBV5-6 and TRBJ2-5; TCRdb calls TRBD1, which cannot be checked without DNA. The germline gives CDR1 SGHDT, CDR2 YYEEEE. The CDR3 has 14 residues. The CDR3 is CASSLGPPGETQYF.

The CDR3 reads CASRPSGSPTYEQYF. This chain links TRBV4-2 with TRBJ2-7; the TCRdb D gene call, TRBD1, has no DNA to confirm it. This CDR3 has 15 residues. Germline V lookup: CDR1 LGHNA, CDR2 YNFKEQ.

The rearrangement uses TRBV5-1 and TRBJ1-1. The CDR3 has 14 residues. CDR1 and CDR2 from the germline V gene are SGHRS and YFSETQ. This chain's CDR3 is CASSLGWVNTEAFF.

The chain has TRBV5-1 and TRBJ1-1; TCRdb outputs TRBD1, but without DNA this stays unchecked. Germline CDR1 reads SGHRS; CDR2 reads YFSETQ. CDR3 length equals 14 residues. This chain's CDR3 is CASSRYRGDTEAFF.

The chain uses TRBV20-1 and TRBJ1-1; the D call of TRBD1 rests on TCRdb alone, since no DNA is present to check it. This CDR3 is 14 amino acids long. CDR1 and CDR2 (germline): DFQATT, SNEGSKA (reference sequence). The CDR3: CSARDGTGSTEAFF.

CDR3 region: CASSPGPYTDTQYF. The gene calls are TRBV9 and TRBJ2-3; as DNA is missing, the TRBD2 call by TCRdb cannot be tested. The germline CDR1 and CDR2 sequences are SGDLS and YYNGEE. The CDR3 is 14 residues long.

This chain uses TRBV5-1 with TRBJ2-7; absent DNA, TCRdb's TRBD2 call cannot be checked. Germline loops: CDR1 SGHRS, CDR2 YFSETQ. The CDR3 has 15 residues. CDR3 loop: CASSIGGTSGYEQYF.

The chain combines TRBV6-6 with TRBJ2-3; TCRdb picks TRBD1, but there is no DNA to check that call. Germline V gives CDR1 MNHNY, CDR2 SVGAGI (reference sequence). The CDR3 has 16 amino acids. The CDR3 loop is CASSYSAGVTADTQYF.

The gene calls are TRBV28 and TRBJ1-4; the TRBD1 assignment by TCRdb is unverifiable without DNA. The CDR3 is 13 amino acids. The germline CDR1 and CDR2 sequences are MDHEN and SYDVKM. This CDR3 reads CASSFPSGEKLFF.

This chain connects TRBV18 to TRBJ1-1. The CDR3 contains 12 residues. Germline CDR1 is KGHSH and CDR2 is LQKENI. CDR3 region: CASSPPETEAFF.

The chain uses TRBV29-1 and TRBJ1-2; TCRdb's D call, TRBD1, is unchecked because there is no DNA. This CDR3 spans 14 amino acids. Germline lookup yields CDR1 SQVTM and CDR2 ANQGSEA. Here the CDR3 reads CSVEGGQVSYGYTF.

The V call is TRBV2, the J call TRBJ2-7; TCRdb's D call of TRBD1 is untestable without DNA. The CDR3 runs to 14 residues. Germline assignment: CDR1 SNHLY and CDR2 FYNNEI. CDR3 sequence reads: CASSDVRVSEEQYF.

The chain links TRBV7-9 to TRBJ2-1; the D gene TCRdb calls, TRBD1, cannot be checked with no DNA. The germline V gene encodes CDR1 SEHNR and CDR2 FQNEAQ (reference sequence). The CDR3 loop spans 18 amino acids. The CDR3 here is CASSIPPGTVNSYNEQFF.

The V gene is TRBV19, the J gene TRBJ2-7; the TRBD1 assignment by TCRdb is unverifiable without DNA. This CDR3 spans 14 amino acids. Germline V gene data show CDR1 as LNHDA and CDR2 as SQIVND (reference sequence). CDR3: CATQVGTGDYEQYF.

J is TRBJ1-5 and V is TRBV12-3 or TRBV12-4; TCRdb indicates TRBD1, and absent DNA this call remains unverified. This CDR3 is 15 amino acids long. The CDR3: CASSLDGGPFKPQHF.

CDR3 residues: CSVVSGAGGELFF. The chain joins TRBV29-1 to TRBJ2-2; TCRdb's assignment of TRBD1 cannot be checked, as there is no DNA. The CDR3 has 13 residues. Germline assignment: CDR1 SQVTM and CDR2 ANQGSEA.

J is TRBJ2-1 and V is TRBV6-5; absent DNA, TCRdb's TRBD2 call cannot be checked. The CDR3 totals 17 residues. Germline V gives CDR1 MNHEY, CDR2 SVGAGI. The CDR3 reads CASSYLTGGRHYNEQFF.

This chain uses TRBV4-3 with TRBJ2-7; the D gene TCRdb calls, TRBD1, cannot be checked with no DNA. This CDR3 is built from 15 residues. Germline CDR1 LGHNA, CDR2 YSLEER. CDR3 region: CASSHGDRGGYEQYF.